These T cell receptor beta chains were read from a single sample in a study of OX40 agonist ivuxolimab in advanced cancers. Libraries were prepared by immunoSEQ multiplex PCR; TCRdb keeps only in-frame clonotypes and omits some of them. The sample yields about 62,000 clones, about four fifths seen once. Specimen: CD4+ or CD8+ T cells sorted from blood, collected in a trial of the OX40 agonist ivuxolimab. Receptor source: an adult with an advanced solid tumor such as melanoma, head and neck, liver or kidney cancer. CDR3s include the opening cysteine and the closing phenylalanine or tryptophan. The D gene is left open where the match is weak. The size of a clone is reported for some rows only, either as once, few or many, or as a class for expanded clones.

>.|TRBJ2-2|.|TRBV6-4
CASSDSIVNTGELFF
TGTGCCAGCAGTGACTCGATTGTCAACACCGGGGAGCTGTTTTTT
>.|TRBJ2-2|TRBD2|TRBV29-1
CSVAGLAGEGGTGELFF
TGCAGCGTTGCGGGACTAGCGGGAGAAGGAGGCACCGGGGAGCTGTTTTTT
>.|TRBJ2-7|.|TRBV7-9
CASSPSMGRGSSYEQYF
TGTGCCAGCAGCCCCTCGATGGGACGGGGGAGCTCCTACGAGCAGTACTTC
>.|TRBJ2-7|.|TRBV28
CASSSPGEKSSYEQYF
TGTGCCAGCAGTTCCCCCGGCGAGAAAAGCTCCTACGAGCAGTACTTC
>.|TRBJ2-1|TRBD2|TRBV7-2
CASSSNVLGLAGYNEQFF
TGTGCCAGCAGCTCTAACGTCCTGGGACTAGCGGGGTACAATGAGCAGTTCTTC
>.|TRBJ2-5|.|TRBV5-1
CANHNRSNPAETQYF
TGCGCCAACCACAACCGCTCTAATCCCGCGGAGACCCAGTACTTC
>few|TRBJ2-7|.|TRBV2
CASSPTRFEQYF
TGTGCCAGCAGCCCCACCAGATTCGAGCAGTACTTC
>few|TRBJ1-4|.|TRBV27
CASSLVRAFNEKLFF
TGTGCCAGCAGTTTAGTACGAGCTTTTAATGAAAAACTGTTTTTT
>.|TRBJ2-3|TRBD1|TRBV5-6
CASSFVTGGRDTQYF
TGTGCCAGCAGTTTTGTGACAGGGGGGAGGGATACGCAGTATTTT
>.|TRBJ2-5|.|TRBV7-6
CASSERASGAQYF
TGTGCCAGCAGCGAGCGGGCTTCGGGGGCCCAGTACTTC
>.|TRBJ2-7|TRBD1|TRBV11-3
CASRTASRGCYEQYF
TGTGCCAGCAGGACTGCCTCCAGGGGGTGCTACGAGCAGTACTTC
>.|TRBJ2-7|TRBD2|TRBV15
CATSTSGRLSEYEQYF
TGTGCCACCAGCACTAGCGGGAGACTCTCCGAATACGAGCAGTACTTC
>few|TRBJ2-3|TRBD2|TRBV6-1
CASSESLAGGITDTQYF
TGTGCCAGCAGTGAAAGTTTGGCGGGGGGGATCACAGATACGCAGTATTTT
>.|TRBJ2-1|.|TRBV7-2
CASSLFRTDNEQFF
TGTGCCAGCAGCTTATTTCGGACAGACAATGAGCAGTTCTTC
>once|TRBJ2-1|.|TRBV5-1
CASSSGAGAYNEQFF
TGCGCCAGCAGCTCCGGGGCGGGGGCTTACAATGAGCAGTTCTTC
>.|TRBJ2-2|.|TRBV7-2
CASSLAFGTGELFF
TGTGCCAGCAGCTTAGCTTTTGGCACCGGGGAGCTGTTTTTT
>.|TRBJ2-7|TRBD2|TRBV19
CASRTSGSLSYEQYF
TGTGCCAGTAGGACTAGCGGCTCCCTCTCCTACGAGCAGTACTTC
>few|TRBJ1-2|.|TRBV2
CASSQTVNYGYTF
TGTGCCAGCAGCCAGACAGTTAACTATGGCTACACCTTC
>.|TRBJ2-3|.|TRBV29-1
CSVPIPKRTTDTQYF
TGCAGCGTTCCAATCCCCAAGCGGACCACAGATACGCAGTATTTT
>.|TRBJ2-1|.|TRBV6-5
CASSYGRQGHNEQFF
TGTGCCAGCAGTTACGGGCGGCAGGGACACAATGAGCAGTTCTTC
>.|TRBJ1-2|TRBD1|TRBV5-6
CASGPGTVNNGYTF
TGTGCCAGCGGGCCGGGGACAGTTAATAATGGCTACACCTTC
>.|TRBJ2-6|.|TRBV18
CASSLPDGTSGANVLTF
TGTGCCAGCTCTCTCCCAGACGGGACCTCTGGGGCCAACGTCCTGACTTTC
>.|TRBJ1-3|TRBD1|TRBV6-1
CASSATTGPGNTIYF
TGTGCCAGCAGTGCGACGACAGGGCCTGGAAACACCATATATTTT
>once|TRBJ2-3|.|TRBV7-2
CASSLFGGTQSTDTQYF
TGTGCCAGCAGCTTATTCGGAGGGACACAGAGCACAGATACGCAGTATTTT
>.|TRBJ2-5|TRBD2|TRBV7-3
CASSLLAGVQETQYF
TGTGCCAGCAGCTTACTAGCGGGAGTCCAAGAGACCCAGTACTTC
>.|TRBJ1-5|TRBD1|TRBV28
CASSPGGGRGIYSNQPQHF
TGTGCCAGCTCACCAGGGGGAGGCAGGGGAATCTATAGCAATCAGCCCCAGCATTTT
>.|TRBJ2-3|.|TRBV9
CASTTGPSTDTQYF
TGTGCCAGCACGACAGGACCTAGCACAGATACGCAGTATTTT
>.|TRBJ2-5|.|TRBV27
CASSLLGGSQETQYF
TGTGCCAGCAGTTTATTGGGGGGAAGTCAAGAGACCCAGTACTTC
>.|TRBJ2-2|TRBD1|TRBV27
CASNEFGTGAFGELFF
TGTGCCAGCAACGAATTCGGGACAGGGGCCTTTGGGGAGCTGTTTTTT
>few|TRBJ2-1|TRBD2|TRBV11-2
CASSIDRAGVRNEQFF
TGTGCCAGCAGCATAGATCGGGCGGGGGTACGTAATGAGCAGTTCTTC
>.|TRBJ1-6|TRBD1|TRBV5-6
CASSLDRGKNSPLHF
TGTGCCAGCAGCTTGGACAGGGGGAAAAATTCACCCCTCCACTTT
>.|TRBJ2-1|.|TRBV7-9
CASSLSLFNEQFF
TGTGCCAGCAGCTTATCCCTCTTCAATGAGCAGTTCTTC
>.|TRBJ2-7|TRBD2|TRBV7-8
CASSPSTSGRREQYF
TGTGCCAGCAGCCCCTCGACTAGCGGGAGGAGAGAGCAGTACTTC
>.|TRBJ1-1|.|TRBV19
CASSILQPNTEAFF
TGTGCCAGTAGTATCTTGCAGCCGAACACTGAAGCTTTCTTT
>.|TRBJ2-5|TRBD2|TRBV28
CASRPGLVEETQYF
TGTGCCAGCAGACCGGGACTAGTGGAAGAGACCCAGTACTTC